Each of the 9 T cell receptor beta chains below was sequenced from the same sample in a study of vaccination and CD4 T cells after COVID-19. Their antigens are not known. Treatment given: roughly ten-day PBMC culture with coronavirus spike peptide pools or control peptides (ViraFEST assay). Cultured CD4+ T cell DNA underwent sequencing with the Oncomine TCR Beta short-read assay. TCRdb reprocessed the PCR reads via MiXCR and lists one record per CDR3 protein. The data hold about 13,000 distinct CDR3 sequences, with under 60% observed a single time. The specimen was CD4+ T cells from blood, cultured in vitro. The receptors come from a human donor who had recovered from COVID-19.

This clonotype was recorded only once. The chain combines TRBV5-1 with TRBJ1-6; the match to TRBD1 covers 12 bases. The V and J ends lost 4 bases and 11 bases, in that order; junction bases with no gene match: 7. Germline loops: CDR1 SGHRS, CDR2 YFSETQ. The CDR3 sequence is 15 residues long. The CDR3 loop reads CASSPGQGAFAPLHF. The CDR3 DNA reads as TGCGCCAGCAGCCCGGGACAGGGGGCTTTTGCACCCCTCCACTTT.

The chain is built from TRBV18 and TRBJ1-6; D is uncertain. The CDR3 loop spans 13 amino acids. Germline V gives CDR1 KGHSH, CDR2 LQKENI. V lost 2 bases and J lost 10, with 9 bases in between. CDR3 nucleotide sequence: TGTGCCAGCTCACCAATAGAAGACTCACCCCTCCACTTT. This codes for CASSPIEDSPLHF.

The chain recombines TRBV6-1 with TRBJ1-2; D is ambiguous. The CDR3 length is 13 residues. Looked up from germline, CDR1 is MNHNS and CDR2 is SASEGT. Trimming took off 6 bases at V and 4 bases at J, with 12 bases between the two ends. The CDR3 DNA sequence: TGTGCCAGCAGAGAATCGCAGTCCTATGGCTACACCTTC. Translation gives CASRESQSYGYTF.

J is TRBJ1-4 and V is TRBV20-1, with 10 bases that match TRBD1. Germline V CDR1 and CDR2: DFQATT, SNEGSKA (reference sequence). With V trimmed by 4 bases and J by 8 bases, 4 bases remained unmatched. The CDR3 length is 13 residues. The CDR3 nucleotides are TGCAGTGCTACCGGGACAGGGGACGAAAAACTGTTTTTT. Translated, it gives CSATGTGDEKLFF.

The genes are TRBV7-2 and TRBJ1-6; 8 bases map to TRBD1. From germline, CDR1 is SGHTA and CDR2 FQGNSA. Trimming cost V 5 bases and J 8 bases; bases outside gene matches: 8. The CDR3 is 15 residues long. The CDR3 DNA reads as TGTGCCAGCAGCCCCAGGACAGGGCGGGATTCACCCCTCCACTTT. Translation: CASSPRTGRDSPLHF.

The chain joins TRBV9 to TRBJ1-1; D is uncertain. The germline CDR1 and CDR2 sequences are SGDLS and YYNGEE. The CDR3 loop spans 13 amino acids. Deletions cut 0 bases from V and 5 bases from J, with 8 bases between. The CDR3 reads CASSVGGQTEAFF. CDR3 coding DNA: TGTGCCAGCAGCGTAGGTGGGCAGACTGAAGCTTTCTTT.

This clonotype turned up a few times. The chain employs TRBV4-1 and TRBJ2-6; D remains ambiguous. Trimming cost V 4 bases and J 0 bases, with 10 bases left between them. The CDR3 is 16 residues long. The germline gives CDR1 MGHRA, CDR2 YSYEKL. Here the CDR3 reads CASSPTESSGANVLTF. The CDR3, as DNA: TGCGCCAGCAGCCCTACCGAGAGCTCTGGGGCCAACGTCCTGACTTTC.

V gene TRBV25-1 combines with J gene TRBJ1-2, with TRBD1 matching over 8 bases. Germline CDR1 MGHDK, CDR2 SYGVNS. The ends lost 4 bases at V and 2 bases at J; junction bases unmatched: 3. CDR3 length: 14 amino acids. Here the CDR3 DNA reads TGTGCCAGCAGTGGACAGGGGCCGAACTATGGCTACACCTTC. Encoded protein: CASSGQGPNYGYTF.

V and J are TRBV7-3 and TRBJ2-5, with TRBD1 matching over 9 bases. Germline assignment: CDR1 SGHTA and CDR2 FQGTGA. V lost 5 bases to trimming and J lost 5 bases; unmatched junction nucleotides: 9. This CDR3 has 15 amino acids. The CDR3 loop reads CASSPTGQGGETQYF. The DNA of the CDR3 is TGTGCCAGCAGCCCAACGGGACAGGGAGGGGAGACCCAGTACTTC.